This TCR beta chain is from a study of glioma-infiltrating T cells after dendritic cell vaccination. Study in general: Patients received autologous tumor lysate-pulsed dendritic cell vaccination between about 2002 and 2013.

The immunoSEQ assay amplified TCRB CDR3 from up to roughly 2 ug DNA. The PCR used 60 V beta and 13 J beta primers. This table comes from immunoSEQ multiplex PCR, and its TCRdb copy is limited to in-frame clones, with some not included. The data show approximately 50,000 clones, more than 75% seen once. The CDR3 runs to 13 residues. V was shortened by 3 bases and J by 1 base, with 6 bases between the two germline ends. In germline, CDR1 is LNHDA, CDR2 SQIVND (reference sequence). The time point: after dendritic cell vaccination, including at tumor progression/relapse. This chain connects TRBV19 to TRBJ2-5, with no clear D. The TCR sequence derives from a human donor with glioblastoma. Source: blood, taken after dendritic cell vaccination. The CDR3 bases are TGTGCCAGTAGTATTCAGATCCAAGAGACCCAGTACTTC. It encodes CASSIQIQETQYF.